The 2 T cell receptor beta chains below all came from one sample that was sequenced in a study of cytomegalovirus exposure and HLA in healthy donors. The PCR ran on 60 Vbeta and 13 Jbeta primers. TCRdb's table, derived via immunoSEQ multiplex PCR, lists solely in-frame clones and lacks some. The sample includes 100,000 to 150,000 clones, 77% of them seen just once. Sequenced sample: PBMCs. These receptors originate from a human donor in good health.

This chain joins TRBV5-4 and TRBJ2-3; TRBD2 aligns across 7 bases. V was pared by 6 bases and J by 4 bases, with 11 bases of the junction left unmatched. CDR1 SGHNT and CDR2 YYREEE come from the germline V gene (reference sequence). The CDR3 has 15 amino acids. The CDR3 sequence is CASTIGGRSADTQYF. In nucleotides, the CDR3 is TGTGCCAGCACTATCGGGGGGAGAAGTGCAGATACGCAGTATTTT.

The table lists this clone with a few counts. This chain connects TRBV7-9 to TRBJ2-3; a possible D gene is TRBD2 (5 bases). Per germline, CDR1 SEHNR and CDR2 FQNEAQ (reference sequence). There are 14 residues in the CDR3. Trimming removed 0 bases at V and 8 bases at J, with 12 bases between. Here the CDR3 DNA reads TGTGCCAGCAGCTTAGCCCACTCCGCGGGTACGCAGTATTTT. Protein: CASSLAHSAGTQYF.